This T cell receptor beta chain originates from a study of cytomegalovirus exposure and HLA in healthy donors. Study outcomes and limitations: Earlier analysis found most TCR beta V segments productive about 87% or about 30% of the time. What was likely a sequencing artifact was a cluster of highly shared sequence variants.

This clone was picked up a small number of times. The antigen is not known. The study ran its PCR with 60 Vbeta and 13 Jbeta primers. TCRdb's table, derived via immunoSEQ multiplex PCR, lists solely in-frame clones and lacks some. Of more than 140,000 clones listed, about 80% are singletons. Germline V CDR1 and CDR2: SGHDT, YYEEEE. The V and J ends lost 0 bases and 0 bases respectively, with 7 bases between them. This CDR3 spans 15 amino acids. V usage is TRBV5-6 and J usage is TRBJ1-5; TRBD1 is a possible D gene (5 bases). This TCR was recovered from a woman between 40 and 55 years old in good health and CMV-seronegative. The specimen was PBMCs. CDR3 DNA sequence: TGTGCCAGCAGCTTGGGGGGGGGTAGCAATCAGCCCCAGCATTTT. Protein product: CASSLGGGSNQPQHF.